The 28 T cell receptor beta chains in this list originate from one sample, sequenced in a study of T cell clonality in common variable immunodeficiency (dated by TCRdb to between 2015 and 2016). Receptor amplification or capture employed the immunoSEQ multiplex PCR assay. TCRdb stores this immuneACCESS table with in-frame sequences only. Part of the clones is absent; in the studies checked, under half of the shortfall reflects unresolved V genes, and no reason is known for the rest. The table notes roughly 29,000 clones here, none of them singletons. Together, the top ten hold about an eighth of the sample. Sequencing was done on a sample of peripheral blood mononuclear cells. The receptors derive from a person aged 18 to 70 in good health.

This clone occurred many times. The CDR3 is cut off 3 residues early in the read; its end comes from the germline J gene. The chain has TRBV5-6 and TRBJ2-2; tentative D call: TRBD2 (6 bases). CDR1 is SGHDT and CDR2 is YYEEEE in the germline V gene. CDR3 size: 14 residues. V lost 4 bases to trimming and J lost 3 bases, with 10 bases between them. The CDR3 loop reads CASSRGLYTGELFF. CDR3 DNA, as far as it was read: TGTGCCAGCAGCCGGGGACTGTACACCGGGGAG.

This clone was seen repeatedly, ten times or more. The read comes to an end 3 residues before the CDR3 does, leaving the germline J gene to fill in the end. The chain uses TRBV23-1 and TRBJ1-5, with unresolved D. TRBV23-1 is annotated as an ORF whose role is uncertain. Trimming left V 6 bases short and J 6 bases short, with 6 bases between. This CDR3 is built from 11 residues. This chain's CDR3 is CASRQFQPQHF. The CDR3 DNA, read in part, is TGCGCCAGCAGACAGTTTCAGCCC.

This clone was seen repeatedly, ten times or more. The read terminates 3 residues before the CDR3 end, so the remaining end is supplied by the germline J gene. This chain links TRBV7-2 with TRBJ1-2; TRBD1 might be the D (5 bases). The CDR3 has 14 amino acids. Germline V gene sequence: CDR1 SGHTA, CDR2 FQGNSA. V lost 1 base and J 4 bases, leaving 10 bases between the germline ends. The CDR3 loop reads CASSLVDTVYGYTF. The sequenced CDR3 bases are TGTGCCAGCAGCTTAGTGGACACCGTCTATGGC.

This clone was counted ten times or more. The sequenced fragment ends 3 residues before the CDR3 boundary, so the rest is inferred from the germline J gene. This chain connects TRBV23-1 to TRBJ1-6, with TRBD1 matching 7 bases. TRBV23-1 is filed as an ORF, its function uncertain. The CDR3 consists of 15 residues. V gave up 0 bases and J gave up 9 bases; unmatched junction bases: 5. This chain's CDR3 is CASSQSGQLVSPLHF. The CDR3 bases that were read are TGCGCCAGCAGTCAATCGGGACAGCTAGTTTCACCC.

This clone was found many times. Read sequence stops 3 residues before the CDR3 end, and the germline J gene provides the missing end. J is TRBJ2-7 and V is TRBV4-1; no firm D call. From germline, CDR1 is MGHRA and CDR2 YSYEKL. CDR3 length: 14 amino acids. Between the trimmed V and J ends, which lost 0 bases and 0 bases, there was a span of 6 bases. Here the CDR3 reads CASSQDSYSYEQYF. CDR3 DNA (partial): TGCGCCAGCAGCCAAGACAGTTACTCCTACGAG.

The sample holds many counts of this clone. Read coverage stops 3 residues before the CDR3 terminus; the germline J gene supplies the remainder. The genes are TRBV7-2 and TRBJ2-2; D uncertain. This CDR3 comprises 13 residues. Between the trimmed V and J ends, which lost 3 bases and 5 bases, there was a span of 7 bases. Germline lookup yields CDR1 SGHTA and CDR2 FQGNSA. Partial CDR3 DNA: TGTGCCAGCAGCTTTGAGAGGACCGGGGAG. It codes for CASSFERTGE. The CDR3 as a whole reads CASSFERTGELFF.

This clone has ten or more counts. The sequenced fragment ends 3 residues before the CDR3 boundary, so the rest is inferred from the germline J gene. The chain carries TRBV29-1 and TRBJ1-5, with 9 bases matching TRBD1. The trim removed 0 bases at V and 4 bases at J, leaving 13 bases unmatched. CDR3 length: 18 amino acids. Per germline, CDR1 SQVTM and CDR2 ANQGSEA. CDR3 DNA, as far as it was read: TGCAGCGTTGAAGATCCCGATGACAGGGGGAGGAGTAATCAGCCC. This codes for CSVEDPDDRGRSNQP. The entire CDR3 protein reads CSVEDPDDRGRSNQPQHF.

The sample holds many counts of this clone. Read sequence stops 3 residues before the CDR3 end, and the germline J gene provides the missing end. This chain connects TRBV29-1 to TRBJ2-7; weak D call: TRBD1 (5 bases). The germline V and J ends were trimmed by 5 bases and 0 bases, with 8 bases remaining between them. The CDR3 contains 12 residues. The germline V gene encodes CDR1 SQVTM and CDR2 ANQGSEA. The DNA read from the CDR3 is TGCAGCGTTTCAGGGTCCTCCTACGAG. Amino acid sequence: CSVSGSSYE. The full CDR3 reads CSVSGSSYEQYF.

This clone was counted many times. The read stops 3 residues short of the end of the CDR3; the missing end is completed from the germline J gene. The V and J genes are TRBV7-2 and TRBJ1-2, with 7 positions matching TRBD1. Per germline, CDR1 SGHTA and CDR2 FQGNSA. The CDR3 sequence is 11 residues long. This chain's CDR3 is CASSAGQVYTF. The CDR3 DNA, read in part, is TGTGCCAGCAGCGCAGGACAGGTC.

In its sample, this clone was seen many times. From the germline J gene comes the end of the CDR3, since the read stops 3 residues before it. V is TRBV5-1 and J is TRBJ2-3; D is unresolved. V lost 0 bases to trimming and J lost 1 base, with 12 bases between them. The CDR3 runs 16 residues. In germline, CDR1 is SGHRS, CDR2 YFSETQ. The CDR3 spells CASSLAELLGTDTQYF. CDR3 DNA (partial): TGCGCCAGCAGCTTGGCCGAACTATTGGGCACAGATACG.

The part of the CDR3 DNA that was read is TGTGCCAGTAGTACCGGACAGGGATGGGGATACGAG. Its protein is CASSTGQGWGYE. The full-length CDR3 reads as CASSTGQGWGYEQYF. The chain recombines TRBV19 with TRBJ2-7, with TRBD1 identical over 8 bases. The CDR3 extends 3 residues past the end of the read, so its final part is completed from the germline J gene. The CDR3 is 15 residues long. Germline V gene data show CDR1 as LNHDA and CDR2 as SQIVND (reference sequence). Unmatched junction bases numbered 9, after V lost 4 bases and J lost 4 bases.

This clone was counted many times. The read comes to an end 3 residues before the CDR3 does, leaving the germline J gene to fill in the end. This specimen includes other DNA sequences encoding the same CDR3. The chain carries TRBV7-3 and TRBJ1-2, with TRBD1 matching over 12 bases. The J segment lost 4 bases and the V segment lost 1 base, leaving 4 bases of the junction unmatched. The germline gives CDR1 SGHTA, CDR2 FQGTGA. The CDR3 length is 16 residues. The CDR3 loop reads CASSLSGTGGIYGYTF. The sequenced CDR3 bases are TGTGCCAGCAGCTTAAGTGGGACAGGGGGCATCTATGGC.

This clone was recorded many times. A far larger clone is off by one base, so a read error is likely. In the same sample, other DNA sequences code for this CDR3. CDR3 DNA (partial): TGTGCCAGCAGCCGGGGGGGGACCGGA. Translated, it gives CASSRGGTG. The whole CDR3 protein reads CASSRGGTGYTF. The V and J genes are TRBV5-6 and TRBJ1-2, with D tentatively TRBD1 (5 bases). The read ends 3 residues early relative to the CDR3; the germline J gene fills the gap. In germline, CDR1 is SGHDT, CDR2 YYEEEE. The CDR3 extends over 12 amino acids.

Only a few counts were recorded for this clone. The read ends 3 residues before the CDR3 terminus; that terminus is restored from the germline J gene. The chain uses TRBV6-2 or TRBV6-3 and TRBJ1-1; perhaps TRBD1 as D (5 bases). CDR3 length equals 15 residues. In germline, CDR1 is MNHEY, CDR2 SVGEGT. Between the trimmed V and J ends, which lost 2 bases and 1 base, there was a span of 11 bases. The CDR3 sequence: CASSYQGWGNTEAFF. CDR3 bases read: TGTGCCAGCAGTTACCAGGGTTGGGGGAACACTGAA.

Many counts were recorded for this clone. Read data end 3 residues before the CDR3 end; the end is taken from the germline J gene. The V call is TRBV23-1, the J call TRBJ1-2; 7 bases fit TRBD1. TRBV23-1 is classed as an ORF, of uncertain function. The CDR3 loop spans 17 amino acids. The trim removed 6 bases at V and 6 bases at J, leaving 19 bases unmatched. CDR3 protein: CASRGGGTGIPPDGYTF. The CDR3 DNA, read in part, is TGCGCCAGCAGGGGAGGGGGCACAGGGATCCCTCCTGATGGC.

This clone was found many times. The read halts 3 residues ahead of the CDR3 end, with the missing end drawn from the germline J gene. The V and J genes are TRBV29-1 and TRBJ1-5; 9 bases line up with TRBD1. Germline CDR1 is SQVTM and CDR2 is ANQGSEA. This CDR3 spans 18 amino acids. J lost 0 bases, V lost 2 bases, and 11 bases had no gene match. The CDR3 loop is CSVELGQGNQYSNQPQHF. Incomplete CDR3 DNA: TGCAGCGTTGAATTGGGACAGGGTAACCAATATAGCAATCAGCCC.

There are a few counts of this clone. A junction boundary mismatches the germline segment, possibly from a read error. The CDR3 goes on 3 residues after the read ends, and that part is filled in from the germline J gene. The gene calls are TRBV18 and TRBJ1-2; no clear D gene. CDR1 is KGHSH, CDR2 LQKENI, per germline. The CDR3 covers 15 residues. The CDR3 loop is CASSPPVPPPYDYTF. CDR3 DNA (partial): TGTGCCAGCTCACCCCCGGTCCCTCCCCCATATGAC.

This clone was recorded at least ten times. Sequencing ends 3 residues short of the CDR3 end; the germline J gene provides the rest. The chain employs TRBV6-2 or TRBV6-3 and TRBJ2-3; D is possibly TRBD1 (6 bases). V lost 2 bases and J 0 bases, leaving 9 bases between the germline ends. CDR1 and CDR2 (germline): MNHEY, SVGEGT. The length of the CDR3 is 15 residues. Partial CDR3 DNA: TGTGCCAGCAGTTACCTGGGGGCCAGCACAGATACG. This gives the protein CASSYLGASTDT. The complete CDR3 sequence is CASSYLGASTDTQYF.

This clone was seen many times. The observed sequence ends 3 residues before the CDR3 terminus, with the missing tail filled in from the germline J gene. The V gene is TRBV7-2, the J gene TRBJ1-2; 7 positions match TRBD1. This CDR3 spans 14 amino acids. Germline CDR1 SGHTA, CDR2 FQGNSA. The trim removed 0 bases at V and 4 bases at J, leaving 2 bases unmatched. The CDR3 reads CASSLAPGGYGYTF. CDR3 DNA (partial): TGTGCCAGCAGCTTAGCGCCAGGGGGCTATGGC.

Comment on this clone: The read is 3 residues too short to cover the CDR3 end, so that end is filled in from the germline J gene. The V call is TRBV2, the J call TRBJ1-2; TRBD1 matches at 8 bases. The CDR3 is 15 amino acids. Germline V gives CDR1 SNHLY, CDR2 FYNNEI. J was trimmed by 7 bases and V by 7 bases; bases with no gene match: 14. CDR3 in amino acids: CASMREPGGRTGYTF. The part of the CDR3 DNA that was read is TGTGCCAGCATGAGAGAGCCAGGGGGCCGTACTGGC.

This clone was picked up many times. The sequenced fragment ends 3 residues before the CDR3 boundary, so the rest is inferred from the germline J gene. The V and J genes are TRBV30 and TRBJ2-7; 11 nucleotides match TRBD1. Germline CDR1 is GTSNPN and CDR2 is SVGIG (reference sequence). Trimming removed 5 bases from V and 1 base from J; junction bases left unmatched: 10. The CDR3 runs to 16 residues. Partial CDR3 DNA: TGTGCCTGGGGCCAGCTTCGGGACAGGGGGTCCTACGAG. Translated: CAWGQLRDRGSYE. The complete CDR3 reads CAWGQLRDRGSYEQYF.

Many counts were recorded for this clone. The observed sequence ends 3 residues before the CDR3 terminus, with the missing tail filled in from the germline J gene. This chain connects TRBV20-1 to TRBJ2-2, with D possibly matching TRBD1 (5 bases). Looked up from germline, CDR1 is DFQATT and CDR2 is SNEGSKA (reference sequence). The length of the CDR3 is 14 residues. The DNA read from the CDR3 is TGCAGTGCTAGAAGGGGTACAACTAATGAAAAG. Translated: CSARRGTTNEK. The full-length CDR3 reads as CSARRGTTNEKLFF.

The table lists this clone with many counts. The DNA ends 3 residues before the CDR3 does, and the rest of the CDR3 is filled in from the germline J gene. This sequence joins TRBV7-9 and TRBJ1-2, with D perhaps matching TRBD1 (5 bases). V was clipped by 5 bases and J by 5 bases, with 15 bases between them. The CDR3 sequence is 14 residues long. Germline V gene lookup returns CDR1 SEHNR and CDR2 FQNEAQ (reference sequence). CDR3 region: CASSLQGGVYGYTF. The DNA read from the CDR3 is TGTGCCAGCAGCCTCCAGGGTGGGGTATATGGC.

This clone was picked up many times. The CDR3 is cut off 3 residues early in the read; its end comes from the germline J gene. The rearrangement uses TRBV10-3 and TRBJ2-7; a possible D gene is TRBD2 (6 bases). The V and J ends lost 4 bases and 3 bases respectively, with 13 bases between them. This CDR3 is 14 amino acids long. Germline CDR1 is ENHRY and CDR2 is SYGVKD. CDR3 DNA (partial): TGTGCCATCAGTGGGGACTTTTCCGACTACGAG. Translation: CAISGDFSDYE. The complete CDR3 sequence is CAISGDFSDYEQYF.

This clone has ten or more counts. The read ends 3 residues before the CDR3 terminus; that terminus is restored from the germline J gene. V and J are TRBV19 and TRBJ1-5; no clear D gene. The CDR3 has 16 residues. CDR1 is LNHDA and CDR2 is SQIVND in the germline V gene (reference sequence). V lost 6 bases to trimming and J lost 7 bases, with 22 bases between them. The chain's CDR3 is CASRLEPGLKHQPQHF. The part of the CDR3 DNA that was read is TGTGCCAGTAGGCTAGAGCCCGGCTTAAAGCACCAGCCC.

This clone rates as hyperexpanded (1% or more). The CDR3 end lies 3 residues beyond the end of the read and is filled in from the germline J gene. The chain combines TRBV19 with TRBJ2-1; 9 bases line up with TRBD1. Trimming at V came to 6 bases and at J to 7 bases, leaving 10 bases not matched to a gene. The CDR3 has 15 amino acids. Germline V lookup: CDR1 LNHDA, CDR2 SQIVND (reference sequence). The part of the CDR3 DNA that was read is TGTGCCAGTAGCCCAGGACAGGGGATTGCAAATGAG. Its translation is CASSPGQGIANE. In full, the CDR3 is CASSPGQGIANEQFF. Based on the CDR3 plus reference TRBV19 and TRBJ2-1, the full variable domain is DGGITQSPKYLFRKEGQNVTLSCEQNLNHDAMYWYRQDPGQGLRLIYYSQIVNDFQKGDIAEGYSVSREKKESFPLTVTSAQKNPTAFYLCASSPGQGIANEQFFGPGTRLTVL.

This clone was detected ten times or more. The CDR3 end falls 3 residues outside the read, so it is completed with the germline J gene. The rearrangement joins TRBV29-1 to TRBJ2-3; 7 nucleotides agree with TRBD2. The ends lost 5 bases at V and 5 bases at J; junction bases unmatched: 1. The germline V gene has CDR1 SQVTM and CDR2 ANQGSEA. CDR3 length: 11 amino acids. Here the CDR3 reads CSVPGGDTQYF. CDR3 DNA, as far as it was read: TGCAGCGTTCCGGGGGGAGATACG.

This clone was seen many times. The DNA read from the CDR3 is TGTGCCAGCAGCTTAGGGAAGGGGGCGGTGGAG. Protein product: CASSLGKGAVE. The full CDR3 is CASSLGKGAVELFF. The V call is TRBV7-2, the J call TRBJ2-2; 7 nucleotides line up with TRBD1. The read ends 3 residues early relative to the CDR3; the germline J gene fills the gap. Germline values: CDR1 SGHTA, CDR2 FQGNSA. The CDR3 covers 14 residues. V lost 1 base and J lost 10; bases outside the gene matches: 6.